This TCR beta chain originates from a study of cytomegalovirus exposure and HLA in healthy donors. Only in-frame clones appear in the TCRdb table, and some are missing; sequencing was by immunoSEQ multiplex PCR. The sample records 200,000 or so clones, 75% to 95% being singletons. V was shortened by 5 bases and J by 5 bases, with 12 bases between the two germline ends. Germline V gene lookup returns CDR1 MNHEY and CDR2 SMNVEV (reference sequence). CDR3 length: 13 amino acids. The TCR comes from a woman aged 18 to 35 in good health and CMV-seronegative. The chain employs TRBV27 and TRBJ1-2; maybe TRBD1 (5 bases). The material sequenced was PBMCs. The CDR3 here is CASSPGRTYGYTF. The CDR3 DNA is TGTGCCAGCAGTCCCGGCAGGACATATGGCTACACCTTC.